These 26 T cell receptor beta chains originate from one sample sequenced in a study of T cells expressing NK-cell markers. Each CDR3 protein gets one entry in TCRdb, which reprocessed the 5' RACE reads and gives no DNA. This sample's table has a few hundred thousand distinct CDR3 sequences. Sample: blood T cells: a sorted CD56 or NKG2C T cell subset, CD4+ or CD8+ T cells, or bulk PBMC T cells (not recorded which). All receptors derive from a woman aged 45-65 years in good health.

This chain connects TRBV11-3 to TRBJ1-5; TCRdb's assignment of TRBD1 cannot be checked, as there is no DNA. Germline lookup yields CDR1 SGHNT and CDR2 YENEEA. The CDR3 sequence is 13 residues long. This CDR3 reads CASSLGGIQPQHF.

J is TRBJ2-3 and V is TRBV10-2; TCRdb lists TRBD2, though no DNA is available to test this call. Germline V CDR1 and CDR2: WSHSY, SAAADI. CDR3 length: 11 amino acids. CDR3: CASSEPSTQYF.

V usage is TRBV15 and J usage is TRBJ2-3; with no DNA, the TCRdb D assignment of TRBD2 cannot be verified. This CDR3 spans 14 amino acids. CDR1 is LNHNV, CDR2 YYDKDF, per germline (reference sequence). CDR3 sequence reads: CATSRSGVVDTQYF.

The genes are TRBV4-1 and TRBJ2-7; TCRdb gives TRBD2 as the D gene, but with no DNA this cannot be confirmed. Per the germline V gene, CDR1 is MGHRA and CDR2 is YSYEKL. This CDR3 is 13 amino acids long. CDR3 in amino acids: CASSPGTYYEQYF.

The chain uses TRBV20-1 and TRBJ2-1; TCRdb returns TRBD1, unconfirmable since there is no DNA. Germline CDR1 reads DFQATT; CDR2 reads SNEGSKA (reference sequence). The CDR3 contains 14 residues. This CDR3 is CSAKESWEYDEQFF.

The V call is TRBV5-5, the J call TRBJ1-5; TCRdb's D gene call, TRBD1, goes unchecked for lack of DNA. The V gene's germline CDR1 is SGHKS and CDR2 YYEKEE (reference sequence). This CDR3 spans 17 amino acids. The CDR3 loop reads CASSLTRGDYSNQPQHF.

This chain connects TRBV4-1 to TRBJ1-6. The CDR3 sequence is 14 residues long. Germline V gene sequence: CDR1 MGHRA, CDR2 YSYEKL. The CDR3 is CASSQGEGDSPLHF.

The V gene is TRBV11-2, the J gene TRBJ1-1. In germline, CDR1 is SGHAT, CDR2 FQNNGV. The CDR3 is 16 residues long. CDR3 sequence: CASSLVGRGKVTEAFF.

The chain has TRBV27 and TRBJ2-2; TCRdb's D call of TRBD2 is untestable without DNA. The germline gives CDR1 MNHEY, CDR2 SMNVEV (reference sequence). The CDR3 is 19 amino acids. CDR3 protein: CASSPGLVPASEDTGELFF.

The V gene is TRBV7-2, the J gene TRBJ2-7. The CDR3 is 15 amino acids. In germline, CDR1 is SGHTA, CDR2 FQGNSA. The CDR3 spells CASSSDTRATYEQYF.

This chain connects TRBV2 to TRBJ2-1; there is no DNA to check the TCRdb D call of TRBD1. This CDR3 has 14 amino acids. Germline lookup yields CDR1 SNHLY and CDR2 FYNNEI. The CDR3 is CASRSVSGRSEQFF.

This chain uses TRBV7-8 with TRBJ2-1; with no DNA, the TCRdb D assignment of TRBD1 cannot be verified. Germline lookup yields CDR1 SGHVS and CDR2 FQNEAQ. The length of the CDR3 is 16 residues. CDR3 sequence reads: CASRRQGASRIDEQFF.

The chain combines TRBV29-1 with TRBJ1-4. The CDR3 spans 13 residues. The V gene's germline CDR1 is SQVTM and CDR2 ANQGSEA. The CDR3 reads CSVEFSPNEKLFF.

V usage is TRBV7-3 and J usage is TRBJ2-3. CDR1 SGHTA and CDR2 FQGTGA come from the germline V gene. CDR3 size: 14 residues. CDR3 protein: CASSLRVGTDTQYF. The entire variable domain, with the rest obtained from reference TRBV7-3 and TRBJ2-3, is as follows: GAGVSQTPSNKVTEKGKYVELRCDPISGHTALYWYRQSLGQGPEFLIYFQGTGAADDSGLPNDRFFAVRPEGSVSTLKIQRTERGDSAVYLCASSLRVGTDTQYFGPGTRLTVL.

V gene TRBV5-1 combines with J gene TRBJ1-1; as DNA is missing, the TRBD1 call by TCRdb cannot be tested. Germline CDR1 and CDR2: SGHRS and YFSETQ. The length of the CDR3 is 15 residues. The CDR3 region is CASSPYNRVRTEAFF.

V and J are TRBV20-1 and TRBJ2-1; TCRdb reports TRBD2, a call that lacks DNA to check it against. The CDR3 is made up of 15 amino acids. Germline loops: CDR1 DFQATT, CDR2 SNEGSKA (reference sequence). The CDR3 protein is CSARRLAGEYNEQFF.

The chain uses TRBV18 and TRBJ2-1; TCRdb proposes TRBD2, but this gene call is untestable without DNA. The CDR3 is made up of 15 amino acids. Germline CDR1 is KGHSH and CDR2 is LQKENI. The CDR3 is CASSPPGTNMDEQFF.

This chain links TRBV20-1 with TRBJ2-2; TCRdb proposes TRBD2, but this gene call is untestable without DNA. The CDR3 is 18 amino acids. Germline assignment: CDR1 DFQATT and CDR2 SNEGSKA (reference sequence). CDR3 sequence: CSASPWPSGRYHTGELFF.

The chain carries TRBV9 and TRBJ1-2; the D call of TRBD1 rests on TCRdb alone, since no DNA is present to check it. The CDR3 totals 16 residues. The V gene's germline CDR1 is SGDLS and CDR2 YYNGEE. The chain's CDR3 is CASSVATGGSDRGYTF.

The chain combines TRBV6-6 with TRBJ2-3; checking the TCRdb D call of TRBD2 is not possible without DNA. Germline V CDR1 and CDR2: MNHNY, SVGAGI (reference sequence). The CDR3 loop spans 14 amino acids. CDR3 protein: CASSRVVGADTQYF.

The genes are TRBV19 and TRBJ2-1. There are 14 residues in the CDR3. Germline CDR1 reads LNHDA; CDR2 reads SQIVND (reference sequence). The CDR3 sequence: CASSIGGPYNEQFF.

The J gene is TRBJ1-1, the V gene TRBV7-9; TCRdb designates TRBD1, a call that cannot be tested without DNA. Germline CDR1 is SEHNR and CDR2 is FQNEAQ (reference sequence). The CDR3 contains 13 residues. This CDR3 reads CASSVGQVSAAFF.

The chain combines TRBV15 with TRBJ1-2. The CDR3 is 12 amino acids. CDR1 LNHNV and CDR2 YYDKDF come from the germline V gene (reference sequence). CDR3 amino acids: CATSRGSGGYTF.

The chain is built from TRBV28 and TRBJ1-1. Germline values: CDR1 MDHEN, CDR2 SYDVKM. The CDR3 totals 12 residues. Here the CDR3 reads CASRLGTTEAFF.

The chain has TRBV6-5 and TRBJ2-5. The CDR3 is made up of 13 amino acids. Germline V gene sequence: CDR1 MNHEY, CDR2 SVGAGI. CDR3 in amino acids: CASSYRSPETQYF.

The V call is TRBV6-5, the J call TRBJ1-2; the TCRdb D gene call, TRBD1, has no DNA to confirm it. Germline assignment: CDR1 MNHEY and CDR2 SVGAGI. The CDR3 length is 14 residues. The CDR3 reads CASSYGRQIYGYTF.